One sample yielded the 30 T cell receptor beta chains listed below, sequenced in a study of cytomegalovirus exposure and HLA in healthy donors. Some clones are missing from TCRdb's copy, which holds only in-frame ones; the method was immunoSEQ multiplex PCR. The sample includes 150,000 to 200,000 clones, 85% of them seen just once. Sequencing used PBMCs. All receptors come from a man aged 25-45 years in good health and CMV-seropositive.

The chain links TRBV5-4 to TRBJ1-5; D is ambiguous. V dropped 0 bases and J dropped 5 bases, with 9 bases sitting between them. The germline V gene has CDR1 SGHNT and CDR2 YYREEE (reference sequence). The CDR3 sequence is 14 residues long. CDR3 in DNA: TGTGCCAGCAGCTTGGTCAGTCCCCATCAGCCCCAGCATTTT. It is translated as CASSLVSPHQPQHF. Complete variable domain (other parts from reference TRBV5-4 and TRBJ1-5): ETGVTQSPTHLIKTRGQQVTLRCSSQSGHNTVSWYQQALGQGPQFIFQYYREEENGRGNFPPRFSGLQFPNYSSELNVNALELDDSALYLCASSLVSPHQPQHFGDGTRLSIL.

This chain joins TRBV6-1 and TRBJ1-5, with D perhaps TRBD1 (6 bases). CDR3 length: 15 amino acids. The germline gives CDR1 MNHNS, CDR2 SASEGT. With 6 bases removed from V and 0 bases from J, the gap between germline ends came to 12 bases. In nucleotides, the CDR3 is TGTGCCAGCAGGGTCGGGACATATAGCAATCAGCCCCAGCATTTT. Amino acid sequence: CASRVGTYSNQPQHF.

The chain employs TRBV2 and TRBJ2-7; D is perhaps TRBD1 (7 bases). V lost 0 bases to trimming and J lost 5 bases, with 14 bases between them. Germline V CDR1 and CDR2: SNHLY, FYNNEI. There are 15 residues in the CDR3. In DNA, the CDR3 is TGTGCCAGCAGTGAAGCAGGAGGGGGCGGCGACGAGCAGTACTTC. Amino acid sequence: CASSEAGGGGDEQYF.

This chain connects TRBV4-3 to TRBJ1-2; 8 positions agree with TRBD1. Trimming took 4 bases from V and 3 from J; bases not matched to a gene: 1. Germline-derived CDR1 and CDR2 are LGHNA and YSLEER. This CDR3 comprises 13 residues. For the CDR3, the DNA is TGCGCCAGCAGCCCGGGACAGGACTATGGCTACACCTTC. Its translation is CASSPGQDYGYTF.

The chain employs TRBV5-1 and TRBJ2-5, with TRBD2 identical over 8 bases. Germline CDR1 is SGHRS and CDR2 is YFSETQ. V shed 3 bases, J shed 2 bases, and the junction held 18 bases outside the gene matches. There are 19 residues in the CDR3. CDR3 residues: CASSSGGGSAGGLQETQYF. CDR3 DNA sequence: TGCGCCAGCAGCTCCGGGGGCGGTTCGGCGGGGGGCCTTCAAGAGACCCAGTACTTC.

This CDR3 is CASSPSDTDTQYF. CDR3 nucleotides: TGCGCCAGCAGCCCCAGCGACACAGATACGCAGTATTTT. V is TRBV5-1 and J is TRBJ2-3; D ambiguous. In germline, CDR1 is SGHRS, CDR2 YFSETQ. The V end was cut by 4 bases, the J end by 2 bases, with 8 bases between. CDR3 length: 13 amino acids.

This sequence joins TRBV5-1 and TRBJ2-7; 7 positions agree with TRBD2. The V and J ends lost 0 bases and 5 bases, in that order; junction bases with no gene match: 2. CDR3 length: 13 residues. The germline gives CDR1 SGHRS, CDR2 YFSETQ. The CDR3 DNA is TGCGCCAGCAGCTTGGCCGGGGGGAACGAGCAGTACTTC. This gives the protein CASSLAGGNEQYF.

The J gene is TRBJ1-6, the V gene TRBV7-2; 10 nucleotides agree with TRBD1. The CDR3 totals 16 residues. V lost 7 bases, J lost 10 bases, and 13 bases stayed unmatched. CDR1 and CDR2 from the germline V gene are SGHTA and FQGNSA. CDR3 amino acids: CASTLRGTGVESPLHF. The CDR3 DNA is TGTGCCAGCACCCTTCGGGGGACAGGGGTGGAGTCACCCCTCCACTTT. Looking up the rest from reference TRBV7-2 and TRBJ1-6 gives the full variable domain: GAGVSQSPSNKVTEKGKDVELRCDPISGHTALYWYRQSLGQGLEFLIYFQGNSAPDKSGLPSDRFSAERTGGSVSTLTIQRTQQEDSAVYLCASTLRGTGVESPLHFGNGTRLTVT.

V gene TRBV11-3 combines with J gene TRBJ1-1, with 7 bases identical to TRBD1. Trimming cost V 5 bases and J 5 bases; bases outside gene matches: 11. CDR3 size: 15 residues. Per the germline V gene, CDR1 is SGHNT and CDR2 is YENEEA. For the CDR3, the DNA is TGTGCCAGCAGCCCACCCAGGGGGGCGGTAACTGAAGCTTTCTTT. This sequence encodes CASSPPRGAVTEAFF.

The V and J genes are TRBV7-2 and TRBJ1-1; 10 bases line up with TRBD1. This CDR3 is built from 15 residues. Losses at the gene ends were 4 bases for V and 0 bases for J; bases not matched to a gene: 2. Germline lookup yields CDR1 SGHTA and CDR2 FQGNSA. For the CDR3, the DNA is TGTGCCAGCAGCTACGACAGGGGGCTGAACACTGAAGCTTTCTTT. Its translation is CASSYDRGLNTEAFF.

The V call is TRBV9, the J call TRBJ1-2; a weak D match, TRBD1 (6 bases). Trimming took off 2 bases at V and 8 bases at J, with 16 bases between the two ends. The CDR3 runs 14 residues. Germline CDR1 is SGDLS and CDR2 is YYNGEE. Here the CDR3 reads CASSVSTGLRGYTF. As DNA, the CDR3 is TGTGCCAGCAGCGTCTCGACAGGTTTGCGGGGCTACACCTTC.

The CDR3 sequence: CASSLVSQGATDTQYF. The CDR3, as DNA: TGTGCCAGCAGCTTGGTGAGTCAGGGGGCGACAGATACGCAGTATTTT. This sequence joins TRBV5-5 and TRBJ2-3, with TRBD1 identical over 8 bases. Germline CDR1 and CDR2: SGHKS and YYEKEE (reference sequence). The CDR3 extends over 16 amino acids. The ends lost 0 bases at V and 3 bases at J; junction bases unmatched: 6.

This chain joins TRBV7-9 and TRBJ2-5; TRBD1 matches 9 bases. Germline V gene data show CDR1 as SEHNR and CDR2 as FQNEAQ (reference sequence). This CDR3 is built from 16 residues. The V gene end was trimmed by 5 bases and the J gene end by 3 bases; junction bases not matched to a gene: 10. The CDR3 DNA sequence: TGTGCCAGCAGCGAGTACCGGGACAGGGTTGAAGAGACCCAGTACTTC. It translates to CASSEYRDRVEETQYF.

The chain couples TRBV5-5 to TRBJ1-5; TRBD1 agrees at 7 bases. The trim removed 4 bases at V and 0 bases at J, leaving 4 bases unmatched. Germline assignment: CDR1 SGHKS and CDR2 YYEKEE (reference sequence). CDR3 length equals 15 residues. The CDR3 DNA reads as TGTGCCAGCAGCCGGGGACAGATTAGCAATCAGCCCCAGCATTTT. Translated: CASSRGQISNQPQHF.

This sequence joins TRBV5-6 and TRBJ2-7, with a weak D call TRBD1 (5 bases). Trimming left V 1 base short and J 0 bases short, with 11 bases between. The germline V gene encodes CDR1 SGHDT and CDR2 YYEEEE. There are 15 residues in the CDR3. CDR3 nucleotide sequence: TGTGCCAGCAGCTTGAGGACACGAGCCTCCTACGAGCAGTACTTC. It encodes CASSLRTRASYEQYF.

V and J are TRBV9 and TRBJ2-7, with 9 bases matching TRBD1. Germline values: CDR1 SGDLS, CDR2 YYNGEE. Trimming at V came to 2 bases and at J to 6 bases, leaving 6 bases not matched to a gene. The length of the CDR3 is 14 residues. As DNA, the CDR3 is TGTGCCAGCAGCGTTGGGACAGGGTCGACCGAGCAGTACTTC. Protein product: CASSVGTGSTEQYF.

The rearrangement links TRBV11-2 to TRBJ1-1; D might be TRBD1 (6 bases). V was trimmed by 0 bases and J by 1 base, leaving 9 bases between them. Germline CDR1 is SGHAT and CDR2 is FQNNGV. The CDR3 is 15 amino acids. CDR3 residues: CASSLDPGENTEAFF. The DNA of the CDR3 is TGTGCCAGCAGCTTAGACCCAGGGGAGAACACTGAAGCTTTCTTT.

J is TRBJ2-7 and V is TRBV7-6; 10 bases fit TRBD2. The trim removed 0 bases at V and 3 bases at J, leaving 5 bases unmatched. This CDR3 region has 16 residues. Germline V gene sequence: CDR1 SGHVS, CDR2 FNYEAQ. Here the CDR3 reads CASSLALAGEVYEQYF. The CDR3 region has the DNA TGTGCCAGCAGCTTAGCGCTAGCGGGGGAGGTCTACGAGCAGTACTTC. The full variable domain, its missing parts supplied by reference TRBV7-6 and TRBJ2-7, is GAGVSQSPRYKVTKRGQDVALRCDPISGHVSLYWYRQALGQGPEFLTYFNYEAQQDKSGLPNDRFSAERPEGSISTLTIQRTEQRDSAMYRCASSLALAGEVYEQYFGPGTRLTVT.

This clone appeared a few times. The V gene is TRBV18, the J gene TRBJ1-5, with D possibly being TRBD1 (5 bases). V was shortened by 6 bases and J by 5 bases, with 11 bases between the two germline ends. CDR3 length: 13 residues. Per the germline V gene, CDR1 is KGHSH and CDR2 is LQKENI. DNA of the CDR3: TGTGCCAGCTCGGGGCAGCACGATCAGCCCCAGCATTTT. It encodes CASSGQHDQPQHF.

The chain uses TRBV5-6 and TRBJ2-7; D ambiguous. Germline lookup yields CDR1 SGHDT and CDR2 YYEEEE. The CDR3 is made up of 15 amino acids. Trimming took off 5 bases at V and 6 bases at J, with 21 bases between the two ends. The CDR3 bases are TGTGCCAGCAGAGCTTGGAGACCTCCAGAGCCCGAGCAGTACTTC. It codes for CASRAWRPPEPEQYF.

This chain connects TRBV4-3 to TRBJ2-1; D not certain. CDR1 and CDR2 from the germline V gene are LGHNA and YSLEER. The CDR3 is made up of 15 amino acids. Trimming left V 0 bases short and J 7 bases short, with 13 bases between. The CDR3 protein is CASSQDLRWLNEQFF. The CDR3 DNA reads as TGCGCCAGCAGCCAAGATCTAAGATGGTTGAATGAGCAGTTCTTC.

The chain links TRBV2 to TRBJ1-6, with D possibly being TRBD1 (5 bases). V was cut by 5 bases and J by 7 bases, with 15 bases left in between. The CDR3 has 15 amino acids. Germline V gene lookup returns CDR1 SNHLY and CDR2 FYNNEI. CDR3 residues: CASSPSGVSNSPLHF. DNA for the CDR3: TGTGCCAGCAGTCCCTCGGGGGTGAGCAATTCACCCCTCCACTTT. The full variable domain, in which reference TRBV2 and TRBJ1-6 provide the parts outside the CDR3, is EPEVTQTPSHQVTQMGQEVILRCVPISNHLYFYWYRQILGQKVEFLVSFYNNEISEKSEIFDDQFSVERPDGSNFTLKIRSTKLEDSAMYFCASSPSGVSNSPLHFGNGTRLTVT.

This rearrangement joins TRBV5-1 to TRBJ1-5; D not certain. Deletions cut 0 bases from V and 7 bases from J, with 17 bases between. This CDR3 has 16 amino acids. CDR1 and CDR2 (germline): SGHRS, YFSETQ. Here the CDR3 reads CASSLAPVQGGQPQHF. Here the CDR3 DNA reads TGCGCCAGCAGCTTGGCGCCAGTCCAAGGAGGCCAGCCCCAGCATTTT.

The chain combines TRBV4-3 with TRBJ2-7, with 10 bases that match TRBD2. Per germline, CDR1 LGHNA and CDR2 YSLEER. The CDR3 spans 16 residues. The trim removed 0 bases at V and 4 bases at J, leaving 6 bases unmatched. This CDR3 is CASSQDLGLAKYEQYF. CDR3 DNA sequence: TGCGCCAGCAGCCAAGACTTGGGACTAGCGAAATACGAGCAGTACTTC.

This clone was observed once. This chain links TRBV15 with TRBJ2-7, with D possibly TRBD2 on 7 matching bases. The CDR3 length is 15 residues. Germline V gene sequence: CDR1 LNHNV, CDR2 YYDKDF (reference sequence). Deletions cut 3 bases from V and 2 bases from J, with 14 bases between. The CDR3 nucleotides are TGTGCCACCAGCAGGGATCGAGGGGGGGCCTACGAGCAGTACTTC. Translating gives CATSRDRGGAYEQYF.

V and J are TRBV30 and TRBJ2-3, with D possibly TRBD2 on 5 matching bases. The CDR3 runs to 14 residues. The germline V gene encodes CDR1 GTSNPN and CDR2 SVGIG (reference sequence). Trimming took 5 bases from V and 0 from J, leaving 12 bases between them. The CDR3 reads CAWAPGLSTDTQYF. CDR3 DNA: TGTGCCTGGGCCCCCGGACTTAGCACAGATACGCAGTATTTT.

The genes are TRBV4-3 and TRBJ1-3; no reliable D call. From germline, CDR1 is LGHNA and CDR2 YSLEER. This CDR3 has 15 residues. The V gene lost 1 base and the J gene lost 3 bases, with 10 bases spanning the gap. CDR3: CASSQGRQVGNTIYF. The DNA of the CDR3 is TGCGCCAGCAGCCAAGGTCGCCAGGTTGGAAACACCATATATTTT.

The chain combines TRBV12-5 with TRBJ2-3; no clear D gene. Germline CDR1 is LGHNT and CDR2 is FRNRAP. This CDR3 comprises 16 residues. Trimming removed 1 base from V and 0 bases from J, with 11 bases in between. CDR3 sequence (DNA): TGTGCTAGTGGTTTGGGAGGTGTTACTAGCACAGATACGCAGTATTTT. Protein sequence: CASGLGGVTSTDTQYF.

With regard to this clone: At one end the junction does not follow the germline gene, possibly because of a read error. This sequence joins TRBV7-7 and TRBJ2-5, with 8 bases matching TRBD1. CDR1 and CDR2 (germline): SSHAT, FNYEAQ (reference sequence). The CDR3 runs to 13 residues. The CDR3 spells CASSSGGWETQYF. The CDR3 coding sequence is TGTGCTAGCAGCTCAGGGGGCTGGGAGACCCAGTACTTC.

The CDR3, as DNA: TGTGCCAGCAGCTTCCCCGGGGCTGGGGCCAACGTCCTGACTTTC. As protein: CASSFPGAGANVLTF. The rearrangement links TRBV11-2 to TRBJ2-6; tentative D call: TRBD2 (5 bases). This CDR3 is built from 15 residues. Looked up from germline, CDR1 is SGHAT and CDR2 is FQNNGV. Trimming removed 3 bases at V and 2 bases at J, with 8 bases between.